This T cell receptor beta chain derives from a study of cytotoxic CD8 clonotypes in ibrutinib-treated CLL (dated by TCRdb to about 2021). For context, the study as a whole: In this cohort, some 16 patients were treatment-naive and 11 to 12 were relapsed/refractory, while around 18 had unmutated IGHV. Partial responses were observed in about 25 patients and complete responses in 2; after a median follow-up of 68 months, remission was maintained in 14 patients and progression was observed in some twelve. Response samples were obtained after a median of approximately twelve months of treatment, with a range of about 6 to 36 months. On average, each sample yielded around 270,000 productive templates and tens of thousands of productive rearrangements. Longitudinal samples were obtainable from about 30% of the roughly 86 participants in the trial. Cryopreserved peripheral blood mononuclear cells were collected before treatment, at response, and at either disease progression or sustained remission. Every remission and progressive disease sample was obtained while ibrutinib was still being received by the patients.

For TCR beta library preparation, about 2 micrograms of genomic DNA were isolated from cryopreserved PBMCs. Longitudinal blood samples from CLL patients on ibrutinib monotherapy were analyzed using high-throughput TCR beta sequencing. The patients were enrolled in a single-center, open-label phase 2 trial of ibrutinib monotherapy. CDR1 and CDR2, looked up from the germline V gene, are KGHSH and LQKENI. There are 14 amino acids in the CDR3, from cysteine to phenylalanine inclusive. Only the CDR3 DNA stays, 42 bases, in frame from base 1. The germline V end is reduced by 2 bases and the J end by 0 bases; junction bases left unmatched: 0. A MiSeq instrument was used for deep resolution sequencing, which targeted depths ranging from 1 in 1 million up to 1 in 200,000 T cells, with coverage averaging 10x for each clonotype. The immunoSEQ hsTCRB Kit was used to generate TCR beta libraries. The paper's processing steps were these. ImmunoSEQ Data Assistant and ImmunoSEQ Analyzer were used for data analysis, and V, D and J genes were assigned according to IMGT definitions. Clonality, which ranges from 0 to 1, was calculated by subtracting the normalized Shannon entropy of productive rearrangement frequencies from one. Only overrepresented clonotypes making up at least 0.05% of the repertoire of each patient were included in the public clonotype analysis. Around 12 age-matched healthy donor repertoires from immuneACCESS were used as controls for clonality. What TCRdb holds here is the immuneACCESS table cut down to in-frame rearrangements. Part of the clones is not present; checked against another copy, under half of the missing clones reflect an unresolved V gene, and the others are unexplained. V and J calls plus clone size are reproduced from that table; the DNA served to infer D and trimming. The sample records under 150,000 clones, approximately 80% of which are singletons. 7.5% to 8% of the sample comes from the top ten.

Results the study describes overall, beyond this receptor: Baseline clonality was found to be higher than that of age-matched healthy donors and was strongly correlated with circulating CD8+ T-cell counts. At ibrutinib response clonality went up, during sustained remission it held steady, and at progression it dropped back toward baseline. Public clonotypes were rare and either contracted or stayed stable during treatment, and the rise in clonality at ibrutinib response reflected the expansion of private clonotypes. Sampling times were not matched between patients in sustained remission and patients whose disease was progressing, and lymph node repertoires were not examined.

In this sample, this clone turned up once. What antigen it recognizes has not been identified. The sample holds no much larger clone one base away, and base qualities are not on file. The same CDR3 can be traced to other DNA sequences in this sample. Sequenced material: PBMCs, taken after 36 months of ibrutinib treatment. The V gene is TRBV18 and the J gene is TRBJ2-7; 8 nucleotides in the junction match TRBD1. The TCR sequence derives from a human donor with chronic lymphocytic leukemia. The DNA reads TGTGCCAGCTCACCAGGGACAGGCTCCTACGAGCAGTACTTC. The resulting protein is CASSPGTGSYEQYF.